This T cell receptor beta chain was recorded in a study of blood T cell repertoires in COVID-19. Study in general: COVID-19 samples collected from the United States, Italy and Spain covered acute and convalescent phases. PBMCs, B-cell-depleted T cells, or T cells provided the cDNA or gDNA that made up the material.

The CDR3 consists of 13 residues. The germline gives CDR1 SGHDT, CDR2 YYEEEE. Germline trimming cut 5 bases from V and 8 bases from J; bases unmatched to any gene: 9. Original handling: Reference gene primer amplification gave nucleated cell count estimates. Here immunoSEQ multiplex PCR was the method, and the copy in TCRdb shows in-frame clones only, minus some. V, J and clone size are those of that table, while D and trimming were read from the DNA. The sample records approximately 140,000 clones, around four fifths being singletons. This clone was seen a handful of times. The origin of this receptor is a woman aged 35 to 49 with active or convalescent COVID-19. The sequencing input was peripheral blood. This chain links TRBV5-6 with TRBJ1-2, with 7 bases identical to TRBD1. CDR3 in amino acids: CASRPTRQGGYTF. CDR3 coding DNA: TGTGCCAGCAGACCTACCCGACAGGGCGGCTACACCTTC.